This T cell receptor beta chain comes out of a study of cytomegalovirus exposure and HLA in healthy donors. Study outcomes and limitations: It was 160 or so TCR beta chains that were listed as cytomegalovirus-associated. When a later analysis was performed, an Asian-associated ancestry cluster reportedly had fewer N-insertions than the roughly 700-donor mean.

With 60 Vbeta and 13 Jbeta primers, the PCR was carried out. Sequencing used immunoSEQ multiplex PCR; TCRdb keeps in-frame clones, though not all of them. The sample contains 150,000 to 200,000 clones, about 80% of which appear only once. Germline assignment: CDR1 GTSNPN and CDR2 SVGIG (reference sequence). The V gene lost 1 base and the J gene lost 5 bases, with 9 bases spanning the gap. The CDR3 contains 13 residues. On this clone itself: Its antigen is unknown. The sample contains more than one DNA sequence encoding this CDR3.

This sequence originates from a man younger than 45 in good health and CMV-seropositive. The gene calls are TRBV30 and TRBJ2-1; tentatively, D is TRBD1 (5 bases). Specimen: PBMCs. The CDR3 nucleotides read TGTGCCTGGAGTGGGCAGGGTGACAATGAGCAGTTCTTC. Its translation is CAWSGQGDNEQFF.